The 26 T cell receptor beta chains listed next were all sequenced from one sample in a study of blood T cell repertoires in COVID-19. This table comes from immunoSEQ multiplex PCR, and its TCRdb copy is limited to in-frame clones, with some not included. The sample lists 150,000 to 200,000 clones; about four fifths were seen once. The specimen sequenced was peripheral blood. Receptors were obtained from a woman aged 55 to 70 with COVID-19, enrolled during active disease.

The CDR3 DNA reads TGTGCCAGCAGCCCCGGACATAGGGACACTGAAGCTTTCTTT. Its protein is CASSPGHRDTEAFF. The rearrangement joins TRBV7-9 to TRBJ1-1, with D maybe TRBD1 (5 bases). The V gene's germline CDR1 is SEHNR and CDR2 FQNEAQ (reference sequence). CDR3 length: 14 amino acids. Trimming cost V 5 bases and J 3 bases, with 13 bases left between them.

The chain combines TRBV5-1 with TRBJ2-5; 8 bases agree with TRBD2. The CDR3 sequence is 14 residues long. J gave up 4 bases and V 5 bases, and 7 bases lay outside the gene matches. Per the germline V gene, CDR1 is SGHRS and CDR2 is YFSETQ. The CDR3 nucleotides are TGCGCCAGCAGACCACTAGCGGCGAGAGAGACCCAGTACTTC. It encodes CASRPLAARETQYF.

V and J are TRBV7-6 and TRBJ2-7; 9 bases agree with TRBD2. This CDR3 is 15 amino acids long. CDR1 SGHVS and CDR2 FNYEAQ come from the germline V gene. Trimming took 2 bases from V and 0 from J; bases not matched to a gene: 2. The DNA for the CDR3 is TGTGCCAGCAGCTTAATAGCGGGAGACTCCTACGAGCAGTACTTC. Translated, it gives CASSLIAGDSYEQYF.

The chain joins TRBV29-1 to TRBJ1-2; 9 positions match TRBD1. The CDR3 consists of 14 residues. V trimming: 3 bases; J trimming: 6 bases; junction bases outside the gene matches: 8. In germline, CDR1 is SQVTM, CDR2 ANQGSEA. CDR3 loop: CSVEGDRVGDGYTF. DNA for the CDR3: TGCAGCGTTGAGGGGGACAGGGTTGGGGATGGCTACACCTTC.

This clone was observed once. The same CDR3 arises from other DNA sequences in this sample as well. V and J are TRBV30 and TRBJ1-4, with unresolved D. V lost 0 bases, J lost 8 bases, and 4 bases lay in between. CDR1 is GTSNPN and CDR2 is SVGIG in the germline V gene (reference sequence). The CDR3 is made up of 11 amino acids. The CDR3: CAWSVQEKLFF. The CDR3 DNA reads TGTGCCTGGAGTGTACAGGAAAAACTGTTTTTT.

This chain links TRBV28 with TRBJ2-4, with 13 nucleotides matching TRBD2. V was clipped by 6 bases and J by 2 bases; unmatched bases: 16. Per germline, CDR1 MDHEN and CDR2 SYDVKM. The CDR3 extends over 20 amino acids. The CDR3 DNA sequence: TGTGCCAGCAGCCCTACCCCCCAGGGACTAGCGGGAAACCCCAAAAACATTCAGTACTTC. This encodes CASSPTPQGLAGNPKNIQYF.

Only one count was recorded for this clone. V usage is TRBV2 and J usage is TRBJ2-2, with D uncertain. Germline loops: CDR1 SNHLY, CDR2 FYNNEI. V lost 4 bases, J lost 2 bases, and 11 bases lay in between. The CDR3 sequence is 15 residues long. The CDR3 bases are TGTGCCAGCAGTGTTCGCGACTTTAACACCGGGGAGCTGTTTTTT. Translation gives CASSVRDFNTGELFF.

J is TRBJ2-2 and V is TRBV7-8; D might be TRBD1 (6 bases). Per the germline V gene, CDR1 is SGHVS and CDR2 is FQNEAQ. CDR3 length: 15 residues. With 1 base removed from V and 6 bases from J, the gap between germline ends came to 12 bases. CDR3 sequence (DNA): TGTGCCAGCAGCTTAGTGCAGGGGAAACCCGGGGAGCTGTTTTTT. It codes for CASSLVQGKPGELFF.

The chain combines TRBV9 with TRBJ2-6; weak D call: TRBD1 (6 bases). Germline V CDR1 and CDR2: SGDLS, YYNGEE. This CDR3 is built from 18 residues. V shed 2 bases and J shed 0 bases, with 15 bases lying between them. As DNA, the CDR3 is TGTGCCAGCAGCGTGGGGACACCGGTCGACTCTGGGGCCAACGTCCTGACTTTC. Its translation is CASSVGTPVDSGANVLTF. Drawing the rest from reference TRBV9 and TRBJ2-6, the complete variable domain is DSGVTQTPKHLITATGQRVTLRCSPRSGDLSVYWYQQSLDQGLQFLIQYYNGEERAKGNILERFSAQQFPDLHSELNLSSLELGDSALYFCASSVGTPVDSGANVLTFGAGSRLTVL.

J is TRBJ1-2 and V is TRBV25-1, with 9 nucleotides matching TRBD1. The V gene end was trimmed by 6 bases and the J gene end by 5 bases; junction bases not matched to a gene: 7. Per the germline V gene, CDR1 is MGHDK and CDR2 is SYGVNS. This CDR3 region has 14 residues. This chain's CDR3 is CASRTGGGGYGYTF. As DNA, the CDR3 is TGTGCCAGCAGGACAGGGGGGGGAGGGTATGGCTACACCTTC.

The chain uses TRBV6-4 and TRBJ2-1, with D possibly matching TRBD2 (5 bases). Germline V lookup: CDR1 MRHNA, CDR2 SNTAGT. V lost 2 bases, J lost 0 bases, and 8 bases lay in between. There are 15 residues in the CDR3. The CDR3 DNA reads TGTGCCAGCAGTGACGTAGCGAACTCCTACAATGAGCAGTTCTTC. Its translation is CASSDVANSYNEQFF.

This sequence joins TRBV12-3 or TRBV12-4 and TRBJ1-5; TRBD1 is a possible D gene (5 bases). The CDR3 spans 13 residues. V lost 3 bases and J 7 bases, leaving 10 bases between the germline ends. The CDR3 DNA is TGTGCCAGCAGTTTGTCAGGGAACCAGCCCCAGCATTTT. Its protein is CASSLSGNQPQHF.

V and J are TRBV5-5 and TRBJ1-2; the D gene is possibly TRBD1 (6 bases). Looked up from germline, CDR1 is SGHKS and CDR2 is YYEKEE (reference sequence). The CDR3 runs to 14 residues. Deletions cut 2 bases from V and 8 bases from J, with 16 bases between. This CDR3 is CASSFGQFKWGYTF. The CDR3 DNA follows: TGTGCCAGCAGCTTTGGACAGTTCAAATGGGGCTACACCTTC.

The V call is TRBV9, the J call TRBJ1-4, with 8 bases that match TRBD1. The V and J ends lost 3 bases and 4 bases, in that order; junction bases with no gene match: 5. Germline-derived CDR1 and CDR2 are SGDLS and YYNGEE. This CDR3 contains 15 residues. The CDR3 DNA reads as TGTGCCAGCAGCGCGGACAGGGACCGTAATGAAAAACTGTTTTTT. Protein: CASSADRDRNEKLFF.

V gene TRBV11-2 combines with J gene TRBJ1-5; 9 positions agree with TRBD1. V lost 5 bases and J lost 3; bases outside the gene matches: 5. Germline CDR1 reads SGHAT; CDR2 reads FQNNGV. The CDR3 runs 15 residues. The CDR3 loop reads CASSLGQGLNQPQHF. CDR3 nucleotide sequence: TGTGCCAGCAGCCTGGGACAGGGTCTCAATCAGCCCCAGCATTTT.

This clone was found a few times. The chain carries TRBV21-1 and TRBJ1-5; no DNA check was done on the table's D call, TRBD1. TRBV21-1 is tagged as a pseudogene. The CDR3 consists of 17 residues. For the CDR3, the DNA is TGTGCCAGCAGCCGAATATGGGCAGAGATTAGCAATCAGCCCCAGCATTTT. It yields the protein CASSRIWAEISNQPQHF.

The rearrangement uses TRBV20-1 and TRBJ2-1; 7 nucleotides match TRBD2. Germline trimming cut 6 bases from V and 9 bases from J; bases unmatched to any gene: 5. Germline V gene lookup returns CDR1 DFQATT and CDR2 SNEGSKA (reference sequence). This CDR3 comprises 11 residues. The CDR3 region is CSARAGVEQFF. The DNA of the CDR3 is TGCAGTGCACGGGCGGGAGTTGAGCAGTTCTTC.

The chain employs TRBV13 and TRBJ2-2, with 7 bases fitting TRBD2. V was pared by 3 bases and J by 4 bases, with 11 bases of the junction left unmatched. Germline V gene sequence: CDR1 PRHDT, CDR2 FYEKMQ (reference sequence). This CDR3 has 17 amino acids. The DNA of the CDR3 is TGTGCCAGCAGCTTTCAACGACTAGCTCGTCTCACCGGGGAGCTGTTTTTT. It translates to CASSFQRLARLTGELFF.

The J gene is TRBJ2-1, the V gene TRBV13, with TRBD2 matching 11 bases. With V trimmed by 4 bases and J by 8 bases, 10 bases remained unmatched. There are 16 residues in the CDR3. The germline CDR1 and CDR2 sequences are PRHDT and FYEKMQ (reference sequence). This CDR3 is CASSSRTSGRDDEQFF. The CDR3 bases are TGTGCCAGCAGCTCCCGGACTAGCGGGCGCGATGATGAGCAGTTCTTC.

V gene TRBV10-3 combines with J gene TRBJ1-1; 7 bases fit TRBD1. Germline lookup yields CDR1 ENHRY and CDR2 SYGVKD. This CDR3 spans 14 amino acids. Trimming cost V 6 bases and J 2 bases; bases outside gene matches: 6. Here the CDR3 DNA reads TGTGCCATCAGGGAGACAGGGCCAAACACTGAAGCTTTCTTT. Translation gives CAIRETGPNTEAFF.

The CDR3 sequence: CASTSGRRKQETQYF. CDR3 DNA: TGTGCCAGCACTAGCGGGAGAAGGAAGCAAGAGACCCAGTACTTC. The genes are TRBV10-3 and TRBJ2-5, with 11 bases identical to TRBD2. The trim removed 10 bases at V and 2 bases at J, leaving 9 bases unmatched. Germline CDR1 is ENHRY and CDR2 is SYGVKD. The CDR3 has 15 amino acids.

The chain employs TRBV3-1 (or the pseudogene TRBV3-2) and TRBJ2-3; D unclear. Trimming shortened V by 1 base and J by 5 bases, and 10 bases separated the two germline ends. There are 14 residues in the CDR3. Per the germline V gene, CDR1 is LGHDT and CDR2 is YNNKEL (reference sequence). Written as DNA, the CDR3 is TGTGCCAGCAGCCAAGTTCTCGGGTTAGATACGCAGTATTTT. It encodes CASSQVLGLDTQYF.

The chain uses TRBV28 and TRBJ1-1; D is uncertain. The CDR3 has 14 residues. V was clipped by 5 bases and J by 1 base, with 11 bases between them. CDR1 MDHEN and CDR2 SYDVKM come from the germline V gene. The CDR3 sequence: CASSILRPNTEAFF. CDR3 nucleotides: TGTGCCAGCAGTATCCTCAGGCCGAACACTGAAGCTTTCTTT. Complete variable domain (other parts from reference TRBV28 and TRBJ1-1): DVKVTQSSRYLVKRTGEKVFLECVQDMDHENMFWYRQDPGLGLRLIYFSYDVKMKEKGDIPEGYSVSREKKERFSLILESASTNQTSMYLCASSILRPNTEAFFGQGTRLTVV.

This clone was counted only a few times. This rearrangement joins TRBV4-2 to TRBJ1-6; D remains unclear. Germline V lookup: CDR1 LGHNA, CDR2 YNFKEQ. V lost 0 bases and J 8 bases, leaving 11 bases between the germline ends. The CDR3 extends over 15 amino acids. The CDR3 loop reads CASSQETAGDSPLHF. The CDR3 DNA reads as TGTGCCAGCAGCCAAGAGACCGCGGGAGATTCACCCCTCCACTTT.

This clone has just a few counts. The gene calls are TRBV7-9 and TRBJ1-3; no clear D gene. V was pared by 2 bases and J by 7 bases, with 15 bases between. Germline-derived CDR1 and CDR2 are SEHNR and FQNEAQ (reference sequence). The CDR3 is made up of 15 amino acids. CDR3 in amino acids: CASSLPGGLGNTIYF. In DNA, the CDR3 is TGTGCCAGCAGCTTACCAGGAGGGTTGGGCAACACCATATATTTT.

The chain is built from TRBV5-4 and TRBJ2-2; weak D call: TRBD1 (5 bases). Germline CDR1 and CDR2: SGHNT and YYREEE (reference sequence). V lost 5 bases to trimming and J lost 5 bases, with 16 bases between them. This CDR3 has 15 amino acids. The CDR3 protein is CASSPGGALTGELFF. In DNA, the CDR3 is TGTGCCAGCAGTCCCGGTGGGGCGCTTACCGGGGAGCTGTTTTTT.